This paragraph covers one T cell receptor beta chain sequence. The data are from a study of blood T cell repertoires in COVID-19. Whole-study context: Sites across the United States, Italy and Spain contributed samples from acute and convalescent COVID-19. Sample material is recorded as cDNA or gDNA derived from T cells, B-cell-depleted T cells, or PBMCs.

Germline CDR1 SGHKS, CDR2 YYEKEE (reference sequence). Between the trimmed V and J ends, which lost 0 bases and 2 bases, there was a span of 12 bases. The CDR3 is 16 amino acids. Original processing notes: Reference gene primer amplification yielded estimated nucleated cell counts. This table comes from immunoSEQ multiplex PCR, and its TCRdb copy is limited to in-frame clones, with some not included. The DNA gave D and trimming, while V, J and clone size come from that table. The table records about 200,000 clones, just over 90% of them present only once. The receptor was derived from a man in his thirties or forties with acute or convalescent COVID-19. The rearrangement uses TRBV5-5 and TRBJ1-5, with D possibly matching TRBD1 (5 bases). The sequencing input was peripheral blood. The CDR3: CASSLGLGVGNQPQHF. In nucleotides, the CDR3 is TGTGCCAGCAGCTTGGGCCTAGGGGTCGGCAATCAGCCCCAGCATTTT. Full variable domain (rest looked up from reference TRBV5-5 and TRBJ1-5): DAGVTQSPTHLIKTRGQQVTLRCSPISGHKSVSWYQQVLGQGPQFIFQYYEKEERGRGNFPDRFSARQFPNYSSELNVNALLLGDSALYLCASSLGLGVGNQPQHFGDGTRLSIL.